This T cell receptor (beta chain) is drawn from a study of blood T cell repertoires in COVID-19. The overall study: Samples taken during acute and convalescent COVID-19 were collected in the United States, Italy and Spain. Sample material is recorded as cDNA or gDNA derived from T cells, B-cell-depleted T cells, or PBMCs.

Per the study methods: Counts of nucleated cells, estimated from reference gene primer amplification, were obtained. Sequencing used immunoSEQ multiplex PCR; TCRdb keeps in-frame clones, though not all of them. The V and J calls and the clone size are those of that table, but D and trimming were determined from the DNA. This sample has some 100,000 clones; 89% occur once, and the top ten carry 5% to 5.5%. Only one count was recorded for this clone. The sample consisted of peripheral blood. This clonotype was obtained from a woman of 80 years or more with active COVID-19.

CDR3 sequence reads: CASSRLVGRGDTQYF. The CDR3, as DNA: TGTGCCAGCAGCCGTCTAGTCGGGAGAGGAGATACGCAGTATTTT. The chain joins TRBV14 to TRBJ2-3; TRBD2 is a possible D gene (6 bases). Trimming removed 4 bases at V and 5 bases at J, with 16 bases between. The CDR3 contains 15 residues. Germline lookup yields CDR1 SGHDN and CDR2 FVKESK.